The 31 T cell receptor beta chains in this list originate from one sample, sequenced in a study of beta chain features in type 1 diabetes. Antigen specificity for these receptors is unknown. TCRB transcripts that were expressed got sequenced, as all of the isolated RNA had been reverse transcribed. The repertoire was sequenced with immunoSEQ multiplex PCR; TCRdb's copy has only in-frame clones and lacks some. Of hundreds of thousands of clones listed, 13% are singletons. Whole-study findings and limits: TCRB CDR3s were moderately but significantly shorter in Type 1 diabetes patients in all four CD4+ subsets.

Material: naive CD4+ T cells from blood. The origin of the receptors is a man between 18 and 29 years old with type 1 diabetes.

Concerning this clone: Additional DNA sequences in this sample encode the identical CDR3. The rearrangement links TRBV27 to TRBJ2-5, with D possibly TRBD1 on 5 matching bases. CDR3 size: 14 residues. Per the germline V gene, CDR1 is MNHEY and CDR2 is SMNVEV (reference sequence). V was cut by 5 bases and J by 2 bases, with 12 bases left in between. The CDR3 coding sequence is TGTGCCAGCAGTCCCCGGACACTTCAAGAGACCCAGTACTTC. Translation gives CASSPRTLQETQYF.

The V call is TRBV2, the J call TRBJ2-3, with D possibly being TRBD1 or TRBD2 (5 bases each). The CDR3 length is 13 residues. Trimming took off 7 bases at V and 0 bases at J, with 8 bases between the two ends. The germline CDR1 and CDR2 sequences are SNHLY and FYNNEI. This CDR3 is CASIGESTDTQYF. The CDR3 coding sequence is TGTGCCAGCATAGGGGAGAGCACAGATACGCAGTATTTT. Variable domain in full (rest from reference TRBV2 and TRBJ2-3): EPEVTQTPSHQVTQMGQEVILRCVPISNHLYFYWYRQILGQKVEFLVSFYNNEISEKSEIFDDQFSVERPDGSNFTLKIRSTKLEDSAMYFCASIGESTDTQYFGPGTRLTVL.

The gene calls are TRBV19 and TRBJ2-2, with 8 bases identical to TRBD1. This CDR3 spans 13 amino acids. The V and J ends lost 8 bases and 1 base, in that order; junction bases with no gene match: 0. Germline V gene sequence: CDR1 LNHDA, CDR2 SQIVND (reference sequence). CDR3: CASGTGNTGELFF. In DNA, the CDR3 is TGTGCCAGTGGGACAGGGAACACCGGGGAGCTGTTTTTT.

The sample holds a few counts of this clone. The genes are TRBV10-3 and TRBJ2-1; 10 bases are a match to TRBD1. The CDR3 is made up of 15 amino acids. With V trimmed by 4 bases and J by 8 bases, 8 bases remained unmatched. In germline, CDR1 is ENHRY, CDR2 SYGVKD. CDR3 region: CAISATGTGVDEQFF. The CDR3, as DNA: TGTGCCATCAGTGCAACCGGGACAGGGGTCGATGAGCAGTTCTTC.

Only a few counts were recorded for this clone. The sample carries other DNA sequences with the same CDR3. The rearrangement uses TRBV30 and TRBJ1-1; the D gene is possibly TRBD1 (6 bases). The CDR3 consists of 13 residues. Trimming took 2 bases from V and 2 from J, leaving 9 bases between them. Per the germline V gene, CDR1 is GTSNPN and CDR2 is SVGIG (reference sequence). CDR3 in DNA: TGTGCCTGGAGTTTAGGGGGAAACACTGAAGCTTTCTTT. This encodes CAWSLGGNTEAFF.

The CDR3 sequence is CAISELLAGGPYNEQFF. The CDR3 coding sequence is TGTGCCATCAGTGAGCTCCTAGCGGGGGGTCCTTACAATGAGCAGTTCTTC. The chain carries TRBV10-3 and TRBJ2-1; 11 bases map to TRBD2. The length of the CDR3 is 17 residues. With V trimmed by 2 bases and J by 4 bases, 7 bases remained unmatched. The germline V gene encodes CDR1 ENHRY and CDR2 SYGVKD.

This clone occurred a few times. J is TRBJ2-1 and V is TRBV5-4, with 11 positions matching TRBD1. Germline V CDR1 and CDR2: SGHNT, YYREEE (reference sequence). J was trimmed by 3 bases and V by 7 bases; bases with no gene match: 9. The CDR3 is made up of 16 amino acids. CDR3 in amino acids: CASRPGQGEGYNEQFF. In DNA, the CDR3 is TGTGCCAGCCGTCCGGGACAGGGGGAGGGCTACAATGAGCAGTTCTTC.

This clone was picked up a small number of times. The chain is built from TRBV30 and TRBJ2-7; 8 nucleotides align to TRBD1. V lost 2 bases to trimming and J lost 0 bases; unmatched junction nucleotides: 6. The CDR3 is 15 amino acids. Germline V gives CDR1 GTSNPN, CDR2 SVGIG (reference sequence). The CDR3 loop reads CAWSPDRGGSYEQYF. CDR3 nucleotides: TGTGCCTGGAGTCCAGACAGGGGAGGCTCCTACGAGCAGTACTTC.

This clone occurred a few times. The chain carries TRBV7-9 and TRBJ2-7; D uncertain. The V gene's germline CDR1 is SEHNR and CDR2 FQNEAQ (reference sequence). The CDR3 consists of 11 residues. V lost 3 bases, J lost 6 bases, and 6 bases lay in between. This chain's CDR3 is CASSFRAEQYF. Here the CDR3 DNA reads TGTGCCAGCAGCTTCCGGGCCGAGCAGTACTTC. Based on the CDR3 plus reference TRBV7-9 and TRBJ2-7, the full variable domain is DTGVSQNPRHKITKRGQNVTFRCDPISEHNRLYWYRQTLGQGPEFLTYFQNEAQLEKSRLLSDRFSAERPKGSFSTLEIQRTEQGDSAMYLCASSFRAEQYFGPGTRLTVT.

The chain couples TRBV5-4 to TRBJ2-2; 8 bases agree with TRBD1. The CDR3 has 15 amino acids. The germline V gene has CDR1 SGHNT and CDR2 YYREEE (reference sequence). J gave up 3 bases and V 4 bases, and 5 bases lay outside the gene matches. CDR3 sequence reads: CASSVDRADTGELFF. The CDR3 DNA is TGTGCCAGCAGCGTGGACAGGGCGGACACCGGGGAGCTGTTTTTT.

This clone came up a few times. In nucleotides, the CDR3 is TGTGCCAGCAGAGAACAGGGACACGAGCAGTACTTC. It translates to CASREQGHEQYF. The chain uses TRBV6-6 and TRBJ2-7; D perhaps matches TRBD1 (6 bases). Trimming stripped 6 bases from V and 5 bases from J, with 11 bases between. Germline CDR1 is MNHNY and CDR2 is SVGAGI (reference sequence). The CDR3 extends over 12 amino acids.

The chain has TRBV18 and TRBJ2-3; TRBD1 aligns across 8 bases. The germline CDR1 and CDR2 sequences are KGHSH and LQKENI. V lost 3 bases to trimming and J lost 4 bases; unmatched junction nucleotides: 9. CDR3 length: 16 residues. This CDR3 is CASSPGQGRGADTQYF. The CDR3 DNA follows: TGTGCCAGCTCACCTGGACAGGGCAGAGGGGCAGATACGCAGTATTTT.

The chain employs TRBV27 and TRBJ2-5; unclear D gene. Trimming removed 5 bases at V and 0 bases at J, with 4 bases between. The CDR3 is 12 amino acids. Germline CDR1 reads MNHEY; CDR2 reads SMNVEV (reference sequence). DNA for the CDR3: TGTGCCAGCAGTAGGTACCAAGAGACCCAGTACTTC. Its translation: CASSRYQETQYF.

The chain joins TRBV21-1 to TRBJ2-6; no check of the table's D call, TRBD1, against the DNA was made. TRBV21-1 is flagged as a pseudogene. There are 21 residues in the CDR3. CDR3 sequence: CASSKERGDRGLLSGANVLTF. The CDR3 DNA is TGTGCCAGCAGCAAAGAGAGGGGAGACAGGGGCCTCCTCTCTGGGGCCAACGTCCTGACTTTC.

This chain uses TRBV4-1 with TRBJ2-7, with 9 bases matching TRBD2. Germline V CDR1 and CDR2: MGHRA, YSYEKL. J gave up 2 bases and V 0 bases, and 8 bases lay outside the gene matches. The CDR3 length is 17 residues. CDR3 sequence (DNA): TGCGCCAGCAGCCAAGATCAGGGGACTAGCCCGACCTACGAGCAGTACTTC. The encoded protein is CASSQDQGTSPTYEQYF.

The gene calls are TRBV7-9 and TRBJ2-5; D might be TRBD1 (6 bases). The CDR3 has 14 amino acids. The germline CDR1 and CDR2 sequences are SEHNR and FQNEAQ (reference sequence). Deletions cut 2 bases from V and 1 base from J, with 8 bases between. DNA for the CDR3: TGTGCCAGCAGCTTAAGGGGGATCCAAGAGACCCAGTACTTC. It codes for CASSLRGIQETQYF.

This clone was recorded a few times. This chain joins TRBV23-1 and TRBJ2-7, with D perhaps matching TRBD1 (5 bases). TRBV23-1 has ORF status, its function being uncertain. Trimming stripped 6 bases from V and 4 bases from J, with 16 bases between. The CDR3 extends over 14 amino acids. DNA for the CDR3: TGCGCCAGCAGCCCCGTAGGGGCGGTTTACGAGCAGTACTTC. Translating it yields CASSPVGAVYEQYF.

The rearrangement links TRBV30 to TRBJ1-4; TRBD1 aligns across 8 bases. V gave up 5 bases and J gave up 5 bases; unmatched junction bases: 10. CDR1 is GTSNPN and CDR2 is SVGIG in the germline V gene (reference sequence). This CDR3 has 15 residues. The CDR3 DNA reads TGTGCCTGGGGTTCCGGGACAGGCAACAATGAAAAACTGTTTTTT. Its protein is CAWGSGTGNNEKLFF.

This clone was found a few times. The same CDR3 arises from other DNA sequences in this sample as well. The CDR3 reads CASSQGPYTEAFF. As DNA, the CDR3 is TGTGCCAGCAGCCAGGGGCCGTACACTGAAGCTTTCTTT. V and J are TRBV14 and TRBJ1-1; D might be TRBD1 (5 bases). The CDR3 has 13 residues. Trimming removed 3 bases from V and 3 bases from J, with 8 bases in between. Germline CDR1 SGHDN, CDR2 FVKESK.

The CDR3 here is CASSTPDRAPYGYTF. The DNA for the CDR3 is TGTGCCAGCAGCACCCCGGACAGGGCTCCGTATGGCTACACCTTC. V gene TRBV5-4 combines with J gene TRBJ1-2; TRBD1 matches 8 bases. CDR3 length equals 15 residues. Germline V gene sequence: CDR1 SGHNT, CDR2 YYREEE (reference sequence). The ends lost 4 bases at V and 5 bases at J; junction bases unmatched: 10.

The CDR3: CASSPGGSPGNTIYF. The DNA for the CDR3 is TGCGCCAGCAGCCCCGGTGGGAGTCCTGGAAACACCATATATTTT. The gene calls are TRBV4-1 and TRBJ1-3; D remains ambiguous. The CDR3 sequence is 15 residues long. Trimming pared 4 bases from V and 2 bases from J, leaving 12 bases between. Germline V gene data show CDR1 as MGHRA and CDR2 as YSYEKL.

This clone was detected only a few times. This sequence joins TRBV7-9 and TRBJ1-1, with 9 bases matching TRBD1. Trimming cost V 4 bases and J 3 bases; bases outside gene matches: 6. This CDR3 contains 15 residues. Germline V lookup: CDR1 SEHNR, CDR2 FQNEAQ (reference sequence). CDR3 sequence: CASSSRTGEDTEAFF. CDR3 nucleotides: TGTGCCAGCAGCTCACGGACAGGGGAGGACACTGAAGCTTTCTTT.

This clone has just a few counts. The chain links TRBV10-3 to TRBJ2-3; D could derive from TRBD1 or TRBD2 (5 bases each). Germline V gene lookup returns CDR1 ENHRY and CDR2 SYGVKD. The V end lost 3 bases, the J end lost 5 bases, and 12 bases lay between the germline ends. The CDR3 is made up of 14 amino acids. CDR3 bases: TGTGCCATCAGTGACGGTAGTGGGGGAGATACGCAGTATTTT. Translated, it gives CAISDGSGGDTQYF.

This clone was seen a handful of times. The rearrangement joins TRBV10-3 to TRBJ1-2; 8 bases line up with TRBD1. J gave up 4 bases and V 5 bases, and 3 bases lay outside the gene matches. Germline V lookup: CDR1 ENHRY, CDR2 SYGVKD. CDR3 length: 13 residues. Here the CDR3 reads CAISPTGAYGYTF. The CDR3 region has the DNA TGTGCCATCAGTCCGACAGGGGCCTATGGCTACACCTTC.

This clone has a handful of counts. The CDR3 nucleotides are TGTGCCAGTAGTGGAAGACAGGGAAACACTGAAGCTTTCTTT. Translating it yields CASSGRQGNTEAFF. V usage is TRBV19 and J usage is TRBJ1-1, with 7 bases that match TRBD1. The germline CDR1 and CDR2 sequences are LNHDA and SQIVND (reference sequence). The CDR3 runs to 14 residues. After removal of 5 bases from V and 2 bases from J, the junction contained 5 bases not matched to a gene.

The chain couples TRBV6-5 to TRBJ1-2; TRBD1 agrees at 8 bases. The CDR3 spans 14 residues. Trimming at V came to 2 bases and at J to 4 bases, leaving 3 bases not matched to a gene. Germline-derived CDR1 and CDR2 are MNHEY and SVGAGI. In DNA, the CDR3 is TGTGCCAGCAGTTACGGGACAGGTGCCTATGGCTACACCTTC. Translating it yields CASSYGTGAYGYTF.

V and J are TRBV10-3 and TRBJ1-1; 7 nucleotides match TRBD1. The germline V gene encodes CDR1 ENHRY and CDR2 SYGVKD. The CDR3 has 14 residues. The V segment lost 6 bases and the J segment 5 bases; nucleotides outside the gene matches: 9. The CDR3 sequence: CAISGQEGKTEAFF. The CDR3 DNA sequence: TGTGCCATCAGCGGACAGGAGGGAAAAACTGAAGCTTTCTTT.

The chain is built from TRBV29-1 and TRBJ1-2; 7 positions match TRBD1. V gave up 2 bases and J gave up 4 bases; unmatched junction bases: 10. CDR1 and CDR2 from the germline V gene are SQVTM and ANQGSEA. The CDR3 is 15 residues long. Written as DNA, the CDR3 is TGCAGCGTTGAACTGACTACAGGGGCCCTCTATGGCTACACCTTC. Translated: CSVELTTGALYGYTF.

The chain employs TRBV9 and TRBJ2-2; D is uncertain. Germline CDR1 is SGDLS and CDR2 is YYNGEE. V lost 3 bases, J lost 4 bases, and 22 bases lay in between. The CDR3 totals 18 residues. The CDR3 nucleotides are TGTGCCAGCAGCGGGGCCTGGGCCCAGCTAGAAGGCACCGGGGAGCTGTTTTTT. Its translation is CASSGAWAQLEGTGELFF.

This clone showed up just a few times. This chain joins TRBV30 and TRBJ1-4, with unresolved D. Per the germline V gene, CDR1 is GTSNPN and CDR2 is SVGIG (reference sequence). The CDR3 has 13 amino acids. Between the trimmed V and J ends, which lost 4 bases and 4 bases, there was a span of 10 bases. The CDR3 here is CAWKEIDNEKLFF. CDR3 nucleotide sequence: TGTGCCTGGAAGGAGATTGATAATGAAAAACTGTTTTTT.

This clone has only a few counts. This chain uses TRBV2 with TRBJ2-7, with D perhaps matching TRBD1 (6 bases). CDR1 and CDR2 from the germline V gene are SNHLY and FYNNEI. CDR3 size: 12 residues. V lost 5 bases and J lost 3, with 8 bases in between. The CDR3 sequence: CASSSTGYEQYF. The CDR3 DNA reads TGTGCCAGCAGTTCGACAGGCTACGAGCAGTACTTC.